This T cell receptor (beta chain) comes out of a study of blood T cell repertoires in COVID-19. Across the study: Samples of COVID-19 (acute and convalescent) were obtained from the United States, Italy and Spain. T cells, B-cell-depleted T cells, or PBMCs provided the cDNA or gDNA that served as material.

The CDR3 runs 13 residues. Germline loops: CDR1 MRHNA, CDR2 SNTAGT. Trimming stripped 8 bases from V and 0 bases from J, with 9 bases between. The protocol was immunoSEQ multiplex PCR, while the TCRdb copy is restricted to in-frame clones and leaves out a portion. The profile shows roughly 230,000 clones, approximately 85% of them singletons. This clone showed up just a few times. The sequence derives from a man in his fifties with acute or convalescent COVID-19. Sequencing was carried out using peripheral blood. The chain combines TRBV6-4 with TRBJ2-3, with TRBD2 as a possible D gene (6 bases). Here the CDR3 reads CASSGDSTDTQYF. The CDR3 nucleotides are TGTGCCAGCTCGGGAGACAGCACAGATACGCAGTATTTT.